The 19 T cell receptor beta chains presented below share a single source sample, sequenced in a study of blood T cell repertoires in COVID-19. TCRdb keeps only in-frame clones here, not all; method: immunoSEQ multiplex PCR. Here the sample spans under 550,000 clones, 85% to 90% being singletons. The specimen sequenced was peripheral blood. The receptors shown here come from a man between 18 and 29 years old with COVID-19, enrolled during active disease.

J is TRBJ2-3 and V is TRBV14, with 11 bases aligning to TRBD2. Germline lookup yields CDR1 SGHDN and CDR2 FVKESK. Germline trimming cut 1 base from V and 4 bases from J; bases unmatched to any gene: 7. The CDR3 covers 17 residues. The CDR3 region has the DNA TGTGCCAGCAGCCAAGCAACGACTAGCGGGGATTCAGATACGCAGTATTTT. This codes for CASSQATTSGDSDTQYF.

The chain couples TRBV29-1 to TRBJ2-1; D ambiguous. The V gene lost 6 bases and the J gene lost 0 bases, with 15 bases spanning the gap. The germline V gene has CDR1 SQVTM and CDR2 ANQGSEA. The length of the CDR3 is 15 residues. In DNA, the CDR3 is TGCAGCGTGGCCCGCGGAGCAAGCTCCTACAATGAGCAGTTCTTC. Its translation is CSVARGASSYNEQFF.

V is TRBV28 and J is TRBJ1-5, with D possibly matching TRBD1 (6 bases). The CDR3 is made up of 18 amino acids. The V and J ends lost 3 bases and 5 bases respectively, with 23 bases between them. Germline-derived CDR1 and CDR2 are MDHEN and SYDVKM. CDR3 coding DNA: TGTGCCAGCAGTTTCAGTCAGGGGCTGGGCGCGGTCGATCAGCCCCAGCATTTT. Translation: CASSFSQGLGAVDQPQHF.

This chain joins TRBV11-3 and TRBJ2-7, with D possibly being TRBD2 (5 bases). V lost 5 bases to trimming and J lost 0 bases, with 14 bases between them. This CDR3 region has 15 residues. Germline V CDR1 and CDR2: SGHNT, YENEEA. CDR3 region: CASSPGIFSSYEQYF. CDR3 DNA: TGTGCCAGCAGCCCCGGGATTTTCAGCTCCTACGAGCAGTACTTC.

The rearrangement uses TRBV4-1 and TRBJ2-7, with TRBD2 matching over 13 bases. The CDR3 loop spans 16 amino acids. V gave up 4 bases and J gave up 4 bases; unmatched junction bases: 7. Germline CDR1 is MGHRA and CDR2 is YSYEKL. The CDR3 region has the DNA TGCGCCAGCAGCCCAGTACTAGCGGGAGGGCTATACGAGCAGTACTTC. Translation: CASSPVLAGGLYEQYF.

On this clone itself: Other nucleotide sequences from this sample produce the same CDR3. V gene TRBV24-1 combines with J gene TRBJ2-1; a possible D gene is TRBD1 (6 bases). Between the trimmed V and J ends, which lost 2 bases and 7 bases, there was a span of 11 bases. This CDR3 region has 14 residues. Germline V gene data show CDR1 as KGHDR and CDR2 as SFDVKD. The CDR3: CATSDSRQGNEQFF. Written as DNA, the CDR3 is TGTGCCACCAGTGATTCCAGGCAGGGGAATGAGCAGTTCTTC.

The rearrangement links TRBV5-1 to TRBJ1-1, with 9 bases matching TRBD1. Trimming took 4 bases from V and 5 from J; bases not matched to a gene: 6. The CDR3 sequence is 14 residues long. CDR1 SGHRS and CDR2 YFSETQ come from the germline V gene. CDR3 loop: CASSRDRGYTEAFF. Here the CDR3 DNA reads TGCGCCAGCAGCAGAGACAGGGGGTATACTGAAGCTTTCTTT.

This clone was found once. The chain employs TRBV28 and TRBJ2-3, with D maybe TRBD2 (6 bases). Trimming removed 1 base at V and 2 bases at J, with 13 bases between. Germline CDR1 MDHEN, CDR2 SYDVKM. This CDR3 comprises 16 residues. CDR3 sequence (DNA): TGTGCCAGCAGTTTATTGCGTTGGCGGGACACAGATACGCAGTATTTT. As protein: CASSLLRWRDTDTQYF.

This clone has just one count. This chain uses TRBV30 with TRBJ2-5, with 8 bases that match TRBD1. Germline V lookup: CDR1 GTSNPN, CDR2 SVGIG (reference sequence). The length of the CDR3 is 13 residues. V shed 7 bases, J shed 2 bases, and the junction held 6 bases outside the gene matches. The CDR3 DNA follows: TGTGCCTCGGACAGGGACCTTCAAGAGACCCAGTACTTC. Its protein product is CASDRDLQETQYF.

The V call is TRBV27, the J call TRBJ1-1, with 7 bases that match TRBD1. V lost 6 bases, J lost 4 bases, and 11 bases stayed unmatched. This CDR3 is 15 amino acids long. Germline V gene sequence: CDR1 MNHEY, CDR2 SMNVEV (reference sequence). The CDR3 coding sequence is TGTGCCAGCAGACGGGGTCAGGGGGGAGGCACTGAAGCTTTCTTT. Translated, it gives CASRRGQGGGTEAFF.

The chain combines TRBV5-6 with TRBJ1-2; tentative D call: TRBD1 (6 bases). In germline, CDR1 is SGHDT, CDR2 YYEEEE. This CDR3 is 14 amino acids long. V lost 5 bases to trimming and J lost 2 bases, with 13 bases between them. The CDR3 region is CASSRGQQNYGYTF. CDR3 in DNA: TGTGCCAGCAGTCGTGGACAGCAAAACTATGGCTACACCTTC.

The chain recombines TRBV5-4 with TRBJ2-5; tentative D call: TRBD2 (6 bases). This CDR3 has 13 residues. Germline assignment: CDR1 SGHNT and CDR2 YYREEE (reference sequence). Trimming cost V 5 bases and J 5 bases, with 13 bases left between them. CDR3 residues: CASRAGGSETQYF. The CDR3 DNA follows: TGTGCCAGCAGAGCCGGGGGTTCGGAGACCCAGTACTTC.

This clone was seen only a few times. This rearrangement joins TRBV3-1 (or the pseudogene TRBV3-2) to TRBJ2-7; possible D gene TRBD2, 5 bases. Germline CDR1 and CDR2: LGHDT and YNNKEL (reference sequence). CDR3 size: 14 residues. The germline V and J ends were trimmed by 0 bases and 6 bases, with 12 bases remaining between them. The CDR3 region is CASSQDVQRGEQYF. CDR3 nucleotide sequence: TGTGCCAGCAGCCAAGATGTGCAACGGGGCGAGCAGTACTTC.

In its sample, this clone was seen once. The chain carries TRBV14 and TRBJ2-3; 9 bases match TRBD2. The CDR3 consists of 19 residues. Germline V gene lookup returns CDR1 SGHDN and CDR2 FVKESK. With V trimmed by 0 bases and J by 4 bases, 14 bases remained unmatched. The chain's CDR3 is CASSQDPPGLAGFADTQYF. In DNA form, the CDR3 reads TGTGCCAGCAGCCAAGACCCCCCGGGACTAGCTGGGTTCGCAGATACGCAGTATTTT.

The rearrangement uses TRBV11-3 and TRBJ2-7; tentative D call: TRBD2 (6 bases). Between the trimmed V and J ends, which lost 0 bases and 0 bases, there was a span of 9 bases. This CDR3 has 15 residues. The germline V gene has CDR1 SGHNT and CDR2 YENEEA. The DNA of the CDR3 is TGTGCCAGCAGCTTAGAGGGACTGTTCTCCTACGAGCAGTACTTC. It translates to CASSLEGLFSYEQYF. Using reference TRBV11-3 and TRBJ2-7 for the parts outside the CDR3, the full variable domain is EAGVVQSPRYKIIEKKQPVAFWCNPISGHNTLYWYLQNLGQGPELLIRYENEEAVDDSQLPKDRFSAERLKGVDSTLKIQPAELGDSAVYLCASSLEGLFSYEQYFGPGTRLTVT.

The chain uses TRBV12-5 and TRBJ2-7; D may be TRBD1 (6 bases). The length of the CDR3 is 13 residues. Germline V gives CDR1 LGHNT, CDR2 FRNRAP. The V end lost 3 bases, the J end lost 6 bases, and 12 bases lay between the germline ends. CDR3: CASGLTTGIEQYF. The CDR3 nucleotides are TGTGCTAGTGGTTTAACCACAGGGATCGAGCAGTACTTC. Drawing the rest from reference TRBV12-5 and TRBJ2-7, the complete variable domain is DARVTQTPRHKVTEMGQEVTMRCQPILGHNTVFWYRQTMMQGLELLAYFRNRAPLDDSGMPKDRFSAEMPDATLATLKIQPSEPRDSAVYFCASGLTTGIEQYFGPGTRLTVT.

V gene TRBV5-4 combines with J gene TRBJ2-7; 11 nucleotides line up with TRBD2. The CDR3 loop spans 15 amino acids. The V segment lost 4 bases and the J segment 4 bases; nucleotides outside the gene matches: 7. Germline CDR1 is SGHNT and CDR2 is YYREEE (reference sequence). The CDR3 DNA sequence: TGTGCCAGCAGCCTGGACGGGACTAGCGGATACGAGCAGTACTTC. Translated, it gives CASSLDGTSGYEQYF.

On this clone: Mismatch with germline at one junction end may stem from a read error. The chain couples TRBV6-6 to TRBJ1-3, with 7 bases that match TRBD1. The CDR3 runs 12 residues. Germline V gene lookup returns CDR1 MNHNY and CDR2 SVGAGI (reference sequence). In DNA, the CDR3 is TGTGCCAGCAGTTACGAGACAGGGCAACCGATATTT. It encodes CASSYETGQPIF.

CDR3 DNA sequence: TGTGCCAGCACCCAGGTGGGCTATGGCTACACCTTC. Translation: CASTQVGYGYTF. The genes are TRBV7-9 and TRBJ1-2; D gene uncertain. Germline V lookup: CDR1 SEHNR, CDR2 FQNEAQ (reference sequence). The CDR3 is made up of 12 amino acids. Trimming pared 7 bases from V and 4 bases from J, leaving 10 bases between. The full variable domain, with the rest looked up from reference TRBV7-9 and TRBJ1-2, is DTGVSQNPRHKITKRGQNVTFRCDPISEHNRLYWYRQTLGQGPEFLTYFQNEAQLEKSRLLSDRFSAERPKGSFSTLEIQRTEQGDSAMYLCASTQVGYGYTFGSGTRLTVV.